These 23 T cell receptor beta chains share one sample of origin, sequenced in a study of shared clonotypes between healthy human individuals. Profiling relied on immunoSEQ multiplex PCR, and the TCRdb table lists in-frame clones only, not all of them. The sample has some 500,000 clones, 90% to 96% seen once. Sequenced input: naive CD4+ T cells sorted from blood. Subset noted: CD45RA+ positively selected. These receptors were taken from a woman in her twenties or thirties in good health.

V is TRBV27 and J is TRBJ2-1, with D maybe TRBD2 (6 bases). CDR1 and CDR2 (germline): MNHEY, SMNVEV (reference sequence). The V end was cut by 2 bases, the J end by 5 bases, with 13 bases between. The CDR3 is made up of 15 amino acids. CDR3: CASSLGGRPNNEQFF. The CDR3 DNA follows: TGTGCCAGCAGTTTAGGGGGGAGACCCAACAATGAGCAGTTCTTC.

The CDR3, as DNA: TGTGCCATCAGTGGCGGCCAGCGGGAGGGGGATGAGCAGTTCTTC. Its protein is CAISGGQREGDEQFF. The V gene is TRBV10-3, the J gene TRBJ2-1; 10 bases agree with TRBD2. CDR3 length: 15 residues. The germline gives CDR1 ENHRY, CDR2 SYGVKD. Losses at the gene ends were 4 bases for V and 8 bases for J; bases not matched to a gene: 8.

The chain joins TRBV29-1 to TRBJ2-3; 12 positions match TRBD2. Trimming took 4 bases from V and 1 from J; bases not matched to a gene: 9. From germline, CDR1 is SQVTM and CDR2 ANQGSEA. The CDR3 consists of 17 residues. The CDR3, as DNA: TGCAGCGTTGTCTTCCTAGCGGGAGGGGGGGGCACAGATACGCAGTATTTT. It specifies CSVVFLAGGGGTDTQYF.

This sequence joins TRBV29-1 and TRBJ2-3; tentatively, D is TRBD1 (6 bases). V was pared by 4 bases and J by 5 bases, with 10 bases between. This CDR3 is 12 amino acids long. CDR1 is SQVTM, CDR2 ANQGSEA, per germline. CDR3 DNA: TGCAGCGTTGTTGGGGGCAAAGATACGCAGTATTTT. It translates to CSVVGGKDTQYF.

This clone was picked up one time. J is TRBJ2-1 and V is TRBV5-4; TRBD1 might be the D (6 bases). CDR3 length: 13 residues. V shed 5 bases and J shed 3 bases, with 9 bases lying between them. CDR1 is SGHNT, CDR2 YYREEE, per germline (reference sequence). The DNA for the CDR3 is TGTGCCAGCAGAACAGGGAACTACAATGAGCAGTTCTTC. Protein product: CASRTGNYNEQFF.

V usage is TRBV6-6 and J usage is TRBJ2-2, with D unclear. Between the trimmed V and J ends, which lost 2 bases and 2 bases, there was a span of 9 bases. The germline V gene has CDR1 MNHNY and CDR2 SVGAGI (reference sequence). The CDR3 runs to 15 residues. The CDR3 DNA is TGTGCCAGCAGTTACCGCGGCCCCAACACCGGGGAGCTGTTTTTT. Translating it yields CASSYRGPNTGELFF.

The chain has TRBV7-3 and TRBJ2-1; a weak D match, TRBD2 (6 bases). The CDR3 runs 15 residues. Trimming pared 6 bases from V and 7 bases from J, leaving 19 bases between. Germline V gene data show CDR1 as SGHTA and CDR2 as FQGTGA. The CDR3 loop is CASRRRGTSKNEQFF. CDR3 sequence (DNA): TGTGCCAGCAGGCGCCGCGGGACTTCCAAAAATGAGCAGTTCTTC.

J is TRBJ1-4 and V is TRBV30; possible D gene TRBD1, 5 bases. V dropped 0 bases and J dropped 7 bases, with 18 bases sitting between them. This CDR3 spans 16 amino acids. Germline V CDR1 and CDR2: GTSNPN, SVGIG (reference sequence). CDR3 sequence reads: CAWSVLGAGLGEKLFF. The CDR3 coding sequence is TGTGCCTGGAGTGTACTTGGGGCAGGGTTGGGTGAAAAACTGTTTTTT.

The chain is built from TRBV10-3 and TRBJ2-1; TRBD1 aligns across 10 bases. In germline, CDR1 is ENHRY, CDR2 SYGVKD. The J segment lost 8 bases and the V segment lost 10 bases, leaving 11 bases of the junction unmatched. CDR3 length: 14 residues. The CDR3 sequence is CATGEGQGIDEQFF. CDR3 in DNA: TGTGCCACGGGGGAGGGACAGGGGATAGATGAGCAGTTCTTC.

V usage is TRBV27 and J usage is TRBJ2-7; 7 bases align to TRBD2. This CDR3 spans 15 amino acids. CDR1 MNHEY and CDR2 SMNVEV come from the germline V gene (reference sequence). After removal of 4 bases from V and 3 bases from J, the junction contained 9 bases not matched to a gene. As DNA, the CDR3 is TGTGCCAGCAGTTCGCGGACTAGATCTAGCTACGAGCAGTACTTC. Amino acids: CASSSRTRSSYEQYF.

The chain recombines TRBV14 with TRBJ2-5; D unresolved. Germline CDR1 and CDR2: SGHDN and FVKESK. V was pared by 2 bases and J by 6 bases, with 4 bases between. The CDR3 totals 11 residues. CDR3 nucleotide sequence: TGTGCCAGCAGCCAATCTAAGACCCAGTACTTC. Its protein product is CASSQSKTQYF.

This chain connects TRBV11-2 to TRBJ2-2, with 9 bases fitting TRBD2. Germline CDR1 reads SGHAT; CDR2 reads FQNNGV. The CDR3 spans 16 residues. V gave up 2 bases and J gave up 4 bases; unmatched junction bases: 5. The CDR3 DNA reads as TGTGCCAGCAGCTTACTACTAGCGGGTATCACCGGGGAGCTGTTTTTT. Translating it yields CASSLLLAGITGELFF.

The chain employs TRBV13 and TRBJ2-7; D is perhaps TRBD1 or TRBD2 (5 bases each). There are 17 residues in the CDR3. The V gene's germline CDR1 is PRHDT and CDR2 FYEKMQ (reference sequence). V was shortened by 3 bases and J by 0 bases, with 18 bases between the two germline ends. Written as DNA, the CDR3 is TGTGCCAGCAGCTTGACCCAGGGACCGAGAAGCTCCTACGAGCAGTACTTC. Translated: CASSLTQGPRSSYEQYF.

V usage is TRBV10-2 and J usage is TRBJ1-5; D call uncertain. Between the trimmed V and J ends, which lost 4 bases and 6 bases, there was a span of 19 bases. The germline gives CDR1 WSHSY, CDR2 SAAADI. CDR3 length equals 16 residues. CDR3 region: CASSASPGPGPQPQHF. CDR3 DNA sequence: TGCGCCAGCAGTGCCTCGCCGGGCCCCGGCCCTCAGCCCCAGCATTTT.

The chain recombines TRBV21-1 with TRBJ2-3; the D call of TRBD2 is as the table states it, not checked on the DNA. TRBV21-1 represents a pseudogene. The CDR3 sequence is 10 residues long. The CDR3 loop is CASSANSQYF. The DNA for the CDR3 is TGTGCCAGCAGCGCGAATTCTCAGTATTTT.

V and J are TRBV2 and TRBJ2-5, with 7 bases matching TRBD2. Unmatched junction bases numbered 9, after V lost 6 bases and J lost 2 bases. CDR3 length: 15 residues. Germline V lookup: CDR1 SNHLY, CDR2 FYNNEI. This CDR3 reads CASSRLGGLQETQYF. CDR3 coding DNA: TGTGCCAGCAGCCGACTGGGGGGGTTACAAGAGACCCAGTACTTC.

The CDR3 spells CASSELAGELFF. Here the CDR3 DNA reads TGTGCCAGCAGCGAACTAGCCGGGGAGCTGTTTTTT. The rearrangement links TRBV13 to TRBJ2-2; tentatively, D is TRBD2 (5 bases). Trimming took off 5 bases at V and 6 bases at J, with 7 bases between the two ends. The length of the CDR3 is 12 residues. Germline-derived CDR1 and CDR2 are PRHDT and FYEKMQ (reference sequence). The full variable domain, its missing parts supplied by reference TRBV13 and TRBJ2-2, is AAGVIQSPRHLIKEKRETATLKCYPIPRHDTVYWYQQGPGQDPQFLISFYEKMQSDKGSIPDRFSAQQFSDYHSELNMSSLELGDSALYFCASSELAGELFFGEGSRLTVL.

The rearrangement uses TRBV28 and TRBJ1-2; TRBD1 aligns across 7 bases. Per the germline V gene, CDR1 is MDHEN and CDR2 is SYDVKM. CDR3 length: 17 amino acids. V gave up 4 bases and J gave up 4 bases; unmatched junction bases: 15. CDR3 DNA: TGTGCCAGCAGTTCGCCTGGCAGGGACAGAAACCTCTATGGCTACACCTTC. It translates to CASSSPGRDRNLYGYTF.

The gene calls are TRBV28 and TRBJ2-2; D is possibly TRBD1 (7 bases). The CDR3 contains 14 residues. CDR1 MDHEN and CDR2 SYDVKM come from the germline V gene. CDR3: CVAEGASRTGELFF. As DNA, the CDR3 is TGTGTCGCGGAGGGGGCCTCGAGAACCGGGGAGCTGTTTTTT.

The rearrangement uses TRBV6-5 and TRBJ1-2; 7 bases match TRBD1. From germline, CDR1 is MNHEY and CDR2 SVGAGI. This CDR3 is built from 15 residues. J gave up 4 bases and V 0 bases, and 5 bases lay outside the gene matches. CDR3 sequence: CASSYSDRAGYGYTF. The CDR3 DNA is TGTGCCAGCAGTTACTCTGACAGGGCCGGCTATGGCTACACCTTC.

V usage is TRBV5-4 and J usage is TRBJ2-7; D is uncertain. In germline, CDR1 is SGHNT, CDR2 YYREEE (reference sequence). The CDR3 spans 14 residues. Trimming removed 0 bases at V and 3 bases at J, with 10 bases between. CDR3 DNA sequence: TGTGCCAGCAGCTTGGTCCCGGGCTACTACGAGCAGTACTTC. It translates to CASSLVPGYYEQYF.

V and J are TRBV28 and TRBJ2-3; 8 bases align to TRBD2. From germline, CDR1 is MDHEN and CDR2 SYDVKM. V lost 3 bases to trimming and J lost 3 bases; unmatched junction nucleotides: 5. The CDR3 contains 15 residues. DNA for the CDR3: TGTGCCAGCAGTTTGGGAGCGGGAGTAACAGATACGCAGTATTTT. Its translation: CASSLGAGVTDTQYF.

This chain links TRBV4-1 with TRBJ2-3, with D possibly being TRBD1 (7 bases). Trimming stripped 1 base from V and 6 bases from J, with 14 bases between. This CDR3 contains 15 residues. The germline V gene encodes CDR1 MGHRA and CDR2 YSYEKL. In nucleotides, the CDR3 is TGCGCCAGCAGCCAAGCATACAGGGGACTCGATACGCAGTATTTT. It yields the protein CASSQAYRGLDTQYF.